Sequencing of this TCR beta chain was carried out in a study of blood T cell repertoires in COVID-19. Study-level information: Samples of COVID-19 (acute and convalescent) were obtained from the United States, Italy and Spain. PBMCs, B-cell-depleted T cells, or T cells provided the cDNA or gDNA that made up the material.

Germline V gene sequence: CDR1 MNHEY, CDR2 SMNVEV (reference sequence). Unmatched junction bases numbered 4, after V lost 6 bases and J lost 4 bases. The CDR3 runs 13 residues. In the original processing: Amplification from reference gene primers served as the basis for estimated nucleated cell counts. Data came from immunoSEQ multiplex PCR; TCRdb stores just in-frame clones and leaves some out. D and trimming were read from the DNA, whereas the V and J calls and clone size are those reported in that table. Of some 30,000 clones in the sample, 88% are singletons; the top ten hold around 4.9%. The TCR comes from a woman aged 70-85 years with active COVID-19. The chain recombines TRBV27 with TRBJ2-7; 9 bases agree with TRBD1. Sequenced: peripheral blood. CDR3 DNA sequence: TGTGCCAGCAGAAGGACAGGGGTTTACGAGCAGTACTTC. This translates into CASRRTGVYEQYF.